This entry concerns a single T cell receptor beta chain. Its antigen is not known. The sample carries other DNA sequences with the same CDR3. Germline V gene lookup returns CDR1 MGHRA and CDR2 YSYEKL. The ends were cut back, 1 base at V and 0 bases at J, with 4 bases in the middle. CDR3 size: 13 residues. These data are taken from a study of T cells in localized non-small cell lung cancer. Study-wide points: It was uninvolved adjacent lung that showed the highest T cell clonality, exceeding tumor.

Libraries were prepared by immunoSEQ multiplex PCR; TCRdb keeps only in-frame clonotypes and omits some of them. This table has tens of thousands of clones, around 80% appearing once. The source was PBMCs, collected before any cancer treatment. The genes are TRBV4-1 and TRBJ2-7, with D uncertain. The clonotype originates from a man between 40 and 75 years old with stage II squamous cell lung carcinoma. In nucleotides, the CDR3 is TGCGCCAGCAGCCAAGGGATCTCCTACGAGCAGTACTTC. This sequence encodes CASSQGISYEQYF.